This TCR beta chain came from a study of T cells in Graves' hyperthyroidism and ophthalmopathy. About the research overall: The authors collected peripheral blood at initial diagnosis, before any treatment.

The investigators amplified TCR beta CDR3 regions from RNA transcripts. Researchers ran a first-round RT-PCR on the TCR CDR3 using the HTBI primer set. TCRdb reprocessed the multiplex PCR reads via MiXCR and lists one record per CDR3 protein. The top ten hold approximately 48% of the sample, which has 500,000 to 550,000 distinct CDR3 sequences, just under 20% seen once. The study's findings and limits: Blood also contained most expanded thyroid clonotypes above 0.001.

Looked up from germline, CDR1 is GTSNPN and CDR2 is SVGIG (reference sequence). The ends lost 1 base at V and 2 bases at J; junction bases unmatched: 1. The CDR3 contains 15 residues. Turning to this clonotype: Its cognate antigen is unknown.

This clonotype was sampled from a man in his forties with Graves' ophthalmopathy. The rearrangement links TRBV30 to TRBJ1-5, with 11 bases matching TRBD1. Material: blood. The DNA of the CDR3 is TGTGCCTGGAGTGGGGGACAGGGGGGCAATCAGCCCCAGCATTTT. Translated, it gives CAWSGGQGGNQPQHF. Complete variable domain (other parts from reference TRBV30 and TRBJ1-5): SQTIHQWPATLVQPVGSPLSLECTVEGTSNPNLYWYRQAAGRGLQLLFYSVGIGQISSEVPQNLSASRPQDRQFILSSKKLLLSDSGFYLCAWSGGQGGNQPQHFGDGTRLSIL.